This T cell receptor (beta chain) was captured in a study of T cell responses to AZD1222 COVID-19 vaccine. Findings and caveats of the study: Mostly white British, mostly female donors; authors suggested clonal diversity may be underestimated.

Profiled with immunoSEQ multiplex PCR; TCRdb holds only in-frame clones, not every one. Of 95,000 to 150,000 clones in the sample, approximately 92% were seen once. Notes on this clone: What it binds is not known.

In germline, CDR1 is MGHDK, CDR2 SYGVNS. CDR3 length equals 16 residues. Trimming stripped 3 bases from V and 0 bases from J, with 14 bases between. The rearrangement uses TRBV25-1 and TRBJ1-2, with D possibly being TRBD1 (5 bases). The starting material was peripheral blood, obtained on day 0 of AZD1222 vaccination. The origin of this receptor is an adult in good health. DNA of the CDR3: TGTGCCAGCAGTGATGGTCGGACATTAGCTAACTATGGCTACACCTTC. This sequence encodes CASSDGRTLANYGYTF.